What follows are 9 T cell receptor beta chains derived from one specimen sequenced in a study of blood T cell repertoires in COVID-19. Profiled with immunoSEQ multiplex PCR; TCRdb holds only in-frame clones, not every one. The top ten clones hold approximately 2.8% of a sample with approximately 160,000 clones, roughly 73% of them seen once. Sequencing used peripheral blood. All receptors come from a man between 65 and 80 years old with acute or convalescent COVID-19.

This chain links TRBV5-6 with TRBJ2-2; D possibly corresponds to TRBD1 (6 bases). This CDR3 is built from 17 residues. Germline V gene data show CDR1 as SGHDT and CDR2 as YYEEEE. The ends were cut back, 3 bases at V and 5 bases at J, with 20 bases in the middle. CDR3 nucleotides: TGTGCCAGCAGCTCCGGGTATGGGGGCGCAGGTACCGGGGAGCTGTTTTTT. Protein: CASSSGYGGAGTGELFF.

V is TRBV10-3 and J is TRBJ2-1, with 9 bases that match TRBD2. CDR1 and CDR2 (germline): ENHRY, SYGVKD. The CDR3 is 14 residues long. V gave up 4 bases and J gave up 7 bases; unmatched junction bases: 5. The DNA for the CDR3 is TGTGCCATCAGTGTTGCGGGGGGGCAGAATGAGCAGTTCTTC. Its translation is CAISVAGGQNEQFF.

This chain connects TRBV7-3 to TRBJ2-1; TRBD1 matches at 8 bases. The CDR3 has 14 amino acids. The V segment lost 5 bases and the J segment 3 bases; nucleotides outside the gene matches: 3. Germline CDR1 is SGHTA and CDR2 is FQGTGA. In DNA, the CDR3 is TGTGCCAGCAGCCCAGGACAGGGCTACAATGAGCAGTTCTTC. Amino acid sequence: CASSPGQGYNEQFF.

This clone was seen only a few times. This chain's CDR3 is CASSALDGDSGNTIYF. The CDR3 DNA follows: TGTGCCAGCAGCGCGCTCGACGGAGACTCTGGAAACACCATATATTTT. The rearrangement joins TRBV9 to TRBJ1-3; D is undetermined. This CDR3 contains 16 residues. Trimming cost V 3 bases and J 0 bases, with 13 bases left between them. CDR1 and CDR2 from the germline V gene are SGDLS and YYNGEE.

The V gene is TRBV6-5, the J gene TRBJ2-7; D is possibly TRBD1 (6 bases). Germline CDR1 MNHEY, CDR2 SVGAGI. The CDR3 is made up of 14 amino acids. Trimming took 6 bases from V and 4 from J, leaving 16 bases between them. The CDR3 coding sequence is TGTGCCAGCAGGAGGGGACACAGAGATTACGAGCAGTACTTC. Residues: CASRRGHRDYEQYF.

This chain joins TRBV25-1 and TRBJ1-1; D perhaps matches TRBD1 (5 bases). The CDR3 is 17 residues long. Trimming left V 3 bases short and J 1 base short, with 18 bases between. The germline V gene has CDR1 MGHDK and CDR2 SYGVNS. The CDR3 loop reads CASSDSPGRGTNTEAFF. The DNA of the CDR3 is TGTGCCAGCAGTGACTCTCCCGGGAGGGGAACGAACACTGAAGCTTTCTTT.

This rearrangement joins TRBV11-2 to TRBJ1-1; D is possibly TRBD1 (6 bases). The CDR3 sequence is 14 residues long. Trimming shortened V by 5 bases and J by 4 bases, and 14 bases separated the two germline ends. In germline, CDR1 is SGHAT, CDR2 FQNNGV. DNA for the CDR3: TGTGCCAGCAGCAATGTACAGGGCTTCACTGAAGCTTTCTTT. Translation gives CASSNVQGFTEAFF.

This clone was detected once. The rearrangement links TRBV5-1 to TRBJ2-2; TRBD1 matches at 8 bases. Germline loops: CDR1 SGHRS, CDR2 YFSETQ. The trim removed 3 bases at V and 5 bases at J, leaving 3 bases unmatched. The length of the CDR3 is 14 residues. CDR3 nucleotide sequence: TGCGCCAGCAGCTCCCAGGGGGCTACCGGGGAGCTGTTTTTT. Protein: CASSSQGATGELFF.

This clone showed up just once. This chain's CDR3 is CASSPPGEYQERNYSGANVLTF. The CDR3, as DNA: TGTGCCAGCAGCCCCCCGGGAGAATACCAGGAACGTAATTACTCTGGGGCCAACGTCCTGACTTTC. The chain recombines TRBV16 with TRBJ2-6; tentative D call: TRBD2 (6 bases). The CDR3 totals 22 residues. Trimming removed 4 bases at V and 0 bases at J, with 28 bases between. Germline-derived CDR1 and CDR2 are KGHSY and FQNENV.